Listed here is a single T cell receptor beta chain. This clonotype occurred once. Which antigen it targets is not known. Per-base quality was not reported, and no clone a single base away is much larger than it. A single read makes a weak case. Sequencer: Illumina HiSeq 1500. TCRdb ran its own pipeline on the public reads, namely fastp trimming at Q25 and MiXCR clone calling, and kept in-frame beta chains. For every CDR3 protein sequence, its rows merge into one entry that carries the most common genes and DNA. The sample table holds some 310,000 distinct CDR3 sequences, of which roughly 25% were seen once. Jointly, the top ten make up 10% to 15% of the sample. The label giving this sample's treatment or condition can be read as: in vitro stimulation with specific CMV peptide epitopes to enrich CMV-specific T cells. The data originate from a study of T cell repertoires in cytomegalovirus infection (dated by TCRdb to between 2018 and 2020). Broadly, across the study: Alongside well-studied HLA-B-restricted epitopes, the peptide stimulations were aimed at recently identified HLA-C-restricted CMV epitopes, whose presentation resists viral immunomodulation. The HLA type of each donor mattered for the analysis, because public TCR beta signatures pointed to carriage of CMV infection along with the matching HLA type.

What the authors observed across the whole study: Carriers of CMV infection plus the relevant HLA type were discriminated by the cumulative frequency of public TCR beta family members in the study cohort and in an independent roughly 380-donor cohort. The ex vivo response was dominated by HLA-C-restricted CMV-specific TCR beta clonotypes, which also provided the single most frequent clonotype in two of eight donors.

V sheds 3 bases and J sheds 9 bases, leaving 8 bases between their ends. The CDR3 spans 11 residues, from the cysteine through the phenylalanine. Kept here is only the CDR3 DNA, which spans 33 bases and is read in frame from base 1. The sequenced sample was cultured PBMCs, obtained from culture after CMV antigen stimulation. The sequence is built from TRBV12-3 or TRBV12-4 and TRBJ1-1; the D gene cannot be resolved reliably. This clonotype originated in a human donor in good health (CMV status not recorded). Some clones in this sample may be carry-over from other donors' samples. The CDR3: CASSFSRKAFF. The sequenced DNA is TGTGCCAGCAGTTTCTCCAGGAAAGCTTTCTTT.